Each of the 10 T cell receptor beta chains below was sequenced from the same sample in a study of response to subunit inactivated influenza vaccine. TCRdb re-called the RT-PCR reads through MiXCR, storing one row per CDR3 protein. The table has 650,000 to 700,000 distinct CDR3 sequences, 15% to 17% seen once; the top ten hold about 9.9%. This specimen consisted of PBMCs from blood, obtained less than 13 days after vaccination. The receptor source for this set is a man between 45 and 60 years old who received an inactivated influenza vaccine.

This clonotype was observed many times. As DNA, the CDR3 is TGTGCCATCAGTGAGTCGAGGAGAAATCCAGATACGCAGTATTTT. As protein: CAISESRRNPDTQYF. The chain carries TRBV10-3 and TRBJ2-3; no reliable D call. Germline V gene sequence: CDR1 ENHRY, CDR2 SYGVKD. This CDR3 has 15 amino acids. Trimming took 0 bases from V and 4 from J, leaving 11 bases between them.

This clonotype has more than one count but fewer than ten. The CDR3 loop is CASSTGLADEQFF. As DNA, the CDR3 is TGCGCCAGCAGCACCGGACTAGCCGATGAGCAGTTCTTC. The J gene is TRBJ2-1, the V gene TRBV5-1; TRBD2 matches at 8 bases. From germline, CDR1 is SGHRS and CDR2 YFSETQ. The J segment lost 8 bases and the V segment lost 4 bases, leaving 5 bases of the junction unmatched. CDR3 size: 13 residues.

The chain is built from TRBV2 and TRBJ2-5; 9 bases match TRBD1. V shed 6 bases, J shed 7 bases, and the junction held 3 bases outside the gene matches. This CDR3 comprises 12 residues. The germline V gene has CDR1 SNHLY and CDR2 FYNNEI. The CDR3 reads CASREDRGTQYF. CDR3 coding DNA: TGTGCCAGCAGAGAGGACAGGGGGACCCAGTACTTC.

This sequence joins TRBV7-6 and TRBJ2-1; 9 nucleotides match TRBD2. This CDR3 has 17 amino acids. Trimming removed 1 base from V and 2 bases from J; junction bases left unmatched: 6. The germline V gene encodes CDR1 SGHVS and CDR2 FNYEAQ. The CDR3 loop reads CASSLVISGGPYNEQFF. The CDR3 DNA reads as TGTGCCAGCAGCTTAGTGATTAGCGGGGGCCCCTACAATGAGCAGTTCTTC.

V gene TRBV6-2 or TRBV6-3 combines with J gene TRBJ2-6; perhaps TRBD2 as D (5 bases). This CDR3 comprises 18 residues. The germline V gene encodes CDR1 MNHEY and CDR2 SVGEGT. V was trimmed by 1 base and J by 3 bases, leaving 16 bases between them. CDR3 DNA sequence: TGTGCCAGCAGTTACTTGGCAGGAGGTCGGGTTGGGGCCAACGTCCTGACTTTC. This codes for CASSYLAGGRVGANVLTF.

V gene TRBV12-3 or TRBV12-4 combines with J gene TRBJ1-5; D may be TRBD1 (6 bases). Trimming cost V 3 bases and J 9 bases, with 9 bases left between them. CDR3 length: 12 residues. The CDR3 loop is CASSLSGAPQHF. In DNA, the CDR3 is TGTGCCAGCAGTTTGTCGGGGGCGCCCCAGCATTTT.

The rearrangement joins TRBV5-1 to TRBJ2-7, with a tentative D call TRBD1 (7 bases). Germline V lookup: CDR1 SGHRS, CDR2 YFSETQ. This CDR3 has 17 amino acids. V was cut by 2 bases and J by 3 bases, with 21 bases left in between. CDR3 sequence reads: CASSFSQGDSYYYEQYF. The CDR3 DNA reads as TGCGCCAGCAGCTTTTCCCAGGGGGACTCCTACTACTACGAGCAGTACTTC.

The chain has TRBV12-3 or TRBV12-4 and TRBJ2-3; 10 bases agree with TRBD1. J was trimmed by 4 bases and V by 1 base; bases with no gene match: 17. This CDR3 contains 20 residues. For the CDR3, the DNA is TGTGCCAGCAGTTTAGGCAGCCGACGCCGGGACAGGGGATGGGCAGATACGCAGTATTTT. This gives the protein CASSLGSRRRDRGWADTQYF.

A note on this clonotype: A much larger clone sits a single nucleotide away, making a read error possible. The rearrangement joins TRBV7-9 to TRBJ2-2; the D is unclear. The germline gives CDR1 SEHNR, CDR2 FQNEAQ (reference sequence). V was pared by 5 bases and J by 4 bases, with 5 bases between. CDR3 length: 12 residues. The CDR3 region is CASSQTTGELFF. For the CDR3, the DNA is TGTGCCAGCAGCCAGACCACCGGGGAGCTGTTTTTT.

This clonotype has only a few counts. V is TRBV6-5 and J is TRBJ2-1; TRBD2 aligns across 16 bases. The CDR3 runs to 18 residues. Germline V gene lookup returns CDR1 MNHEY and CDR2 SVGAGI. The ends lost 4 bases at V and 0 bases at J; junction bases unmatched: 3. CDR3 nucleotides: TGTGCCAGCAGTTCCGGGACTAGCGGGGGGGCCTCCTACAATGAGCAGTTCTTC. It is translated as CASSSGTSGGASYNEQFF.